These 13 T cell receptor beta chains were sequenced from one sample in a study of blood T cell repertoires in COVID-19 (dated by TCRdb to 2019 to 2021). Libraries were built with the immunoSEQ multiplex PCR assay. TCRdb provides this immuneACCESS table in a form limited to in-frame rearrangements. Some clones are lacking; in checked studies, under half of them reflect an unresolved V gene, and why the rest are absent is not known. The sample contains some 390,000 clones, around 91% of them found a single time. Approximately 1.5% of the sample rests with the top ten. Sequencing used peripheral blood. The receptor set was obtained from a woman aged 40-49 years with COVID-19, enrolled during active disease.

In its sample, this clone was seen a few times. The gene calls are TRBV5-8 and TRBJ1-1; D possibly corresponds to TRBD1 (5 bases). The CDR3 runs to 14 residues. The V end was cut by 4 bases, the J end by 2 bases, with 12 bases between. Germline lookup yields CDR1 SGHTS and CDR2 YDEGEE. The DNA of the CDR3 is TGTGCCAGCAGCCCACGACAGACAAACACTGAAGCTTTCTTT. This sequence encodes CASSPRQTNTEAFF.

The V call is TRBV27, the J call TRBJ1-4; TRBD1 matches 7 bases. The CDR3 spans 14 residues. The junction had 8 bases not matched to a gene; V was cut back by 5 bases and J by 8 bases. CDR1 is MNHEY, CDR2 SMNVEV, per germline (reference sequence). The CDR3 nucleotides are TGTGCCAGCAGTCGAAGGACAGGCGGAGAAAAACTGTTTTTT. Translation: CASSRRTGGEKLFF.

The V gene is TRBV6-5, the J gene TRBJ1-1; D unclear. Trimming pared 5 bases from V and 2 bases from J, leaving 12 bases between. CDR1 and CDR2 from the germline V gene are MNHEY and SVGAGI. This CDR3 is built from 14 residues. The CDR3 nucleotides read TGTGCCAGCAGTCGGGGTGGAAGTAACACTGAAGCTTTCTTT. This codes for CASSRGGSNTEAFF.

This chain links TRBV2 with TRBJ1-2, with D maybe TRBD1 (6 bases). Germline CDR1 SNHLY, CDR2 FYNNEI. V dropped 11 bases and J dropped 0 bases, with 13 bases sitting between them. The CDR3 loop spans 13 amino acids. CDR3 sequence (DNA): TGTGCCTCGGGGGAGGGGGCTAACTATGGCTACACCTTC. Translated: CASGEGANYGYTF.

The chain carries TRBV7-2 and TRBJ2-2; TRBD1 matches 8 bases. The germline gives CDR1 SGHTA, CDR2 FQGNSA. The CDR3 covers 13 residues. The ends lost 6 bases at V and 11 bases at J; junction bases unmatched: 8. CDR3 in amino acids: CASRRQGADELFF. DNA for the CDR3: TGTGCCAGCAGACGCCAGGGGGCAGATGAGCTGTTTTTT.

In DNA, the CDR3 is TGCGCCAGCAGCCCGGCAGGGATCGATGAGCAGTTCTTC. Protein sequence: CASSPAGIDEQFF. The chain uses TRBV4-3 and TRBJ2-1, with a tentative D call TRBD1 (5 bases). Germline V gives CDR1 LGHNA, CDR2 YSLEER. Between the trimmed V and J ends, which lost 4 bases and 8 bases, there was a span of 12 bases. The CDR3 has 13 residues.

The chain links TRBV7-8 to TRBJ1-6; D perhaps matches TRBD1 (6 bases). The V gene lost 6 bases and the J gene lost 3 bases, with 21 bases spanning the gap. Germline V gene data show CDR1 as SGHVS and CDR2 as FQNEAQ. The CDR3 is 18 residues long. CDR3 protein: CASSRLPPGGRYNSPLHF. In DNA form, the CDR3 reads TGTGCCAGCAGTCGATTACCCCCGGGGGGCCGCTATAATTCACCCCTCCACTTT.

The chain couples TRBV9 to TRBJ2-1; 15 positions agree with TRBD2. The CDR3 runs to 15 residues. Germline lookup yields CDR1 SGDLS and CDR2 YYNGEE. V lost 3 bases, J lost 6 bases, and 1 base stayed unmatched. Here the CDR3 DNA reads TGTGCCAGCAGCGGGACTAGCGGGAGGGCCAATGAGCAGTTCTTC. The encoded protein is CASSGTSGRANEQFF.

This sequence joins TRBV9 and TRBJ2-7, with D possibly TRBD2 on 7 matching bases. V was trimmed by 2 bases and J by 4 bases, leaving 19 bases between them. Germline loops: CDR1 SGDLS, CDR2 YYNGEE. The CDR3 spans 16 residues. The CDR3 reads CASSVAGASNPYEQYF. The DNA of the CDR3 is TGTGCCAGCAGCGTTGCGGGGGCTTCCAACCCGTACGAGCAGTACTTC.

This chain joins TRBV27 and TRBJ2-7; D gene unclear. V was cut by 2 bases and J by 6 bases, with 11 bases left in between. This CDR3 is built from 13 residues. Germline CDR1 and CDR2: MNHEY and SMNVEV (reference sequence). The chain's CDR3 is CASSLGLGPEQYF. CDR3 in DNA: TGTGCCAGCAGTTTAGGTCTAGGCCCCGAGCAGTACTTC.

The rearrangement uses TRBV5-1 and TRBJ2-7, with 14 positions matching TRBD2. The germline gives CDR1 SGHRS, CDR2 YFSETQ. Trimming removed 3 bases from V and 0 bases from J; junction bases left unmatched: 8. CDR3 length equals 18 residues. For the CDR3, the DNA is TGCGCCAGCAGCTGGGGGACTAGCGGGGGCTCCAGCTCCTACGAGCAGTACTTC. Amino acids: CASSWGTSGGSSSYEQYF.

The chain uses TRBV5-1 and TRBJ1-6; D unresolved. With 1 base removed from V and 5 bases from J, the gap between germline ends came to 13 bases. The CDR3 contains 16 residues. Per germline, CDR1 SGHRS and CDR2 YFSETQ. CDR3 protein: CASSLRSPQNNSPLHF. Here the CDR3 DNA reads TGCGCCAGCAGCTTGCGAAGTCCCCAGAATAATTCACCCCTCCACTTT.

CDR3 protein: CASRPFGTGNSEQFF. The CDR3 DNA reads TGTGCCAGCAGGCCCTTCGGGACAGGGAATAGTGAGCAGTTCTTC. The chain uses TRBV2 and TRBJ2-1; 9 nucleotides match TRBD1. The CDR3 length is 15 residues. Trimming cost V 6 bases and J 9 bases; bases outside gene matches: 12. Looked up from germline, CDR1 is SNHLY and CDR2 is FYNNEI.